This is a list of T cell receptor beta chains from one sample in a study of graft-versus-host responses after intestinal transplantation. These receptors have no known antigen. Measured with immunoSEQ multiplex PCR; TCRdb has only the in-frame clones, and not every one. The data contain around 120,000 clones, over 75% of them seen just once; the ten biggest clones take up about 0.18%. The source material was unstimulated CD4+ T cells sorted from spleen or lymph node cells, sampled before intestinal transplant. The receptors were gathered from a human donor who received an intestinal transplant. CDR3s include the opening cysteine and the closing phenylalanine or tryptophan. The D gene is left open where the match is weak. Clone size is not always given. Where it is, it says once, few, many or a class for expanded clones.

>TRBD1|TRBV2|TRBJ1-3|NA
CASSSGQGRLSGNTIYF
TGTGCCAGCAGCTCGGGACAGGGGAGGCTCTCTGGAAACACCATATATTTT
>TRBD2|TRBV7-9|TRBJ2-1|NA
CASTVAGAYEQFF
TGTGCCAGCACCGTAGCGGGGGCCTATGAGCAGTTCTTC
>NA|TRBV5-1|TRBJ1-3|NA
CASSRPEGSGNTIYF
TGCGCCAGCAGCCGGCCCGAGGGCTCTGGAAACACCATATATTTT
>NA|TRBV29-1|TRBJ2-1|NA
CSVEDAKRPYNEQFF
TGCAGCGTTGAAGATGCGAAGAGGCCCTACAATGAGCAGTTCTTC
>TRBD2|TRBV7-8|TRBJ2-1|NA
CASTSPGMSGAYNEQFF
TGTGCCAGCACCTCGCCGGGGATGAGCGGGGCGTACAATGAGCAGTTCTTC
>TRBD1|TRBV5-6|TRBJ1-4|few
CASSLGQGRSNEKLFF
TGTGCCAGCAGCCTGGGACAGGGCCGGTCTAATGAAAAACTGTTTTTT
>NA|TRBV28|TRBJ1-2|NA
CASSPPNTGTGSGYTF
TGTGCCAGCAGCCCACCAAACACGGGTACGGGTTCAGGCTACACCTTC
>TRBD2|TRBV5-6|TRBJ2-2|NA
CASSLYRRLAGTGELFF
TGTGCCAGCAGCTTATATCGTCGACTAGCGGGCACCGGGGAGCTGTTTTTT
>TRBD1|TRBV27|TRBJ2-2|NA
CASSGGRTDRLMNTGELFF
TGTGCCAGCAGTGGGGGCCGTACGGACAGGCTAATGAACACCGGGGAGCTGTTTTTT
>TRBD1|TRBV27|TRBJ2-7|NA
CASSLLGVTGAGYEQYF
TGTGCCAGCAGTTTACTGGGTGTGACAGGGGCGGGGTACGAGCAGTACTTC
>NA|TRBV2|TRBJ1-3|few
CASSTFGLNTIYF
TGTGCCAGCAGTACGTTCGGACTGAACACCATATATTTT
>NA|TRBV6-6|TRBJ1-5|NA
CASTSGISQPQHF
TGTGCCAGCACTTCGGGAATCAGTCAGCCCCAGCATTTT
>NA|TRBV27|TRBJ1-4|NA
CASSSRLTTDEKLFF
TGTGCCAGCAGCTCGCGCCTCACTACGGATGAAAAACTGTTTTTT
>NA|TRBV5-1|TRBJ2-7|NA
CASTRGGLNYEQYF
TGCGCCAGTACCCGGGGAGGACTCAACTACGAGCAGTACTTC
>TRBD1|TRBV19|TRBJ2-4|NA
CASSTTGVLAKNIQYF
TGTGCCAGTAGTACAACAGGGGTGCTAGCCAAAAACATTCAGTACTTC
>NA|TRBV5-6|TRBJ2-5|NA
CASSFLLQGQETQYF
TGTGCCAGCAGCTTTCTGTTACAGGGCCAAGAGACCCAGTACTTC
>NA|TRBV12-2|TRBJ1-3|NA
CASRLAPFPSGEPGNTIYF
TGTGCAAGTCGCTTAGCGCCCTTTCCCTCGGGGGAGCCTGGAAACACCATATATTTT
>TRBD2|TRBV4-2|TRBJ2-1|NA
CASSQGTSFPHNEQFF
TGTGCCAGCAGCCAAGGGACTAGTTTCCCCCACAATGAGCAGTTCTTC
>NA|TRBV21-1|TRBJ2-5|NA
CASSTQRGVREETQYF
TGTGCCAGCAGCACCCAACGGGGGGTAAGGGAAGAGACCCAGTACTTC
>NA|TRBV2|TRBJ1-2|NA
CASSGGGDGYTF
TGTGCCAGCAGTGGGGGGGGCGATGGCTACACCTTC
>TRBD1|TRBV5-1|TRBJ1-2|NA
CASSGGGLANYGYTF
TGCGCCAGCAGCGGAGGGGGCCTAGCTAACTATGGCTACACCTTC
>NA|TRBV6-6|TRBJ1-2|few
CASSPRTGTIRPVF
TGTGCCAGCAGCCCTAGGACCGGGACAATTCGTCCAGTCTTC
>NA|TRBV11-2|TRBJ2-1|once
CASSQTWSSYNEQFF
TGTGCCAGCAGCCAAACTTGGAGCTCCTACAATGAGCAGTTCTTC
>NA|TRBV27|TRBJ2-2|once
CASSPRRNTGELFF
TGTGCCAGCAGTCCTAGGAGGAACACCGGGGAGCTGTTTTTT
>NA|TRBV7-2|TRBJ2-1|NA
CASSLGSPGSYNEQFF
TGTGCCAGCAGCTTAGGGTCTCCAGGCTCCTACAATGAGCAGTTCTTC